The rows below give T cell receptor beta chains drawn from one sample of a study of cytomegalovirus exposure and HLA in healthy donors. Repertoires were generated with immunoSEQ multiplex PCR, while TCRdb's copy carries only in-frame clones and drops some. Found here are approximately 75,000 clones, around 80% of them singletons; the top ten hold around 0.96%. The sequencing input was PBMCs. The receptor set was obtained from a male donor in good health and CMV-seronegative. Both conserved end residues are part of each CDR3. The D gene is left open where the match is weak. Only part of the rows carry a size: once, few, many, or a class if the clone is expanded.

V gene,J gene,clone size,D gene,CDR3 DNA,CDR3 protein
TRBV2,TRBJ2-7,-,TRBD1,TGTGCCAGCAGGAGGGACAGCCAGTCCTACGAGCAGTACTTC,CASRRDSQSYEQYF
TRBV30,TRBJ2-7,-,TRBD2,TGTGCCTGGAGTAATAAGGGACTAGCGGGCCTGGGGTACTTC,CAWSNKGLAGLGYF
TRBV7-9,TRBJ2-1,-,-,TGTGCCAGCAGCTTAGCCCATGGGACATCCCCCTACAATGAGCAGTTCTTC,CASSLAHGTSPYNEQFF
TRBV7-9,TRBJ2-2,-,TRBD2,TGTGCCAGCAGGACTAGCGGGAGCACCGGGGAGCTGTTTTTT,CASRTSGSTGELFF
TRBV7-9,TRBJ2-7,few,TRBD1,TGTGCCAGCAGCTTAGTACAGGGGGCCTACGAGCAGTACTTC,CASSLVQGAYEQYF
TRBV12-5,TRBJ2-1,-,TRBD1,TGTGCTAGTGGTTTGGACAGGGGTCAATACAGCAATGAGCAGTTCTTC,CASGLDRGQYSNEQFF
TRBV7-6,TRBJ1-2,-,-,TGTGCCAGCAGCTTAGAGTCGACAGGCTTGTATGGCTACACCTTC,CASSLESTGLYGYTF
TRBV5-6,TRBJ2-7,-,-,TGTGCCAGCAGCCAATCAGGCCGACAGGCCCTCTCCTACGAGCAGTACTTC,CASSQSGRQALSYEQYF
TRBV5-1,TRBJ2-7,few,-,TGCGCCAGCAGCGTAGGACACCTCGAAATCTACGAGCAGTACTTC,CASSVGHLEIYEQYF
TRBV2,TRBJ2-6,-,TRBD1,TGTGCCAGCAGAGGGGACAGGGAAATCCCTGGGGCCAACGTCCTGACTTTC,CASRGDREIPGANVLTF
TRBV30,TRBJ1-4,once,-,TGTGCCTGGAGTGCCGACAGGATGGAAAAACTGTTTTTT,CAWSADRMEKLFF
TRBV6-5,TRBJ2-3,once,-,TGTGCCAGCAGTTACTCGATGGGCCCCAGGGCAGATACGCAGTATTTT,CASSYSMGPRADTQYF
TRBV29-1,TRBJ1-1,-,TRBD1,TGCAGCGTTTCGACAGGGGGTAACACTGAAGCTTTCTTT,CSVSTGGNTEAFF
TRBV27,TRBJ2-3,-,-,TGTGCCAGCAGTTTATCGTACGGGGGAAGCACAGATACGCAGTATTTT,CASSLSYGGSTDTQYF
TRBV6-6,TRBJ2-2,-,-,TGTGCCAGCAGAGACCAGGGGAACGGGGAGCTGTTTTTT,CASRDQGNGELFF
TRBV29-1,TRBJ1-1,-,TRBD1,TGCAGCGTTACCGGGACAGCAGAGGGTAGGGCTTTCTTT,CSVTGTAEGRAFF
TRBV5-1,TRBJ2-5,few,-,TGCGCCAGCAGCCCCGGAACGGGGTTAGAGACCCAGTACTTC,CASSPGTGLETQYF
TRBV20-1,TRBJ2-7,-,TRBD1,TGCAGTGCTCAAGACAGGGGATCTGTGTACTTC,CSAQDRGSVYF
TRBV5-1,TRBJ1-3,-,-,TGCGCCAGCAGCTTGGACAGGGCTACCGGAAACACCATATATTTT,CASSLDRATGNTIYF
TRBV28,TRBJ2-2,-,TRBD1,TGTGCCAGCAGTACCGGGACAGGGCACACCGGGGAGCTGTTTTTT,CASSTGTGHTGELFF
TRBV19,TRBJ2-2,-,TRBD1,TGTGCCAGTAGTAGAGAATCTAGGACAGGCACCGGGGAGCTGTTTTTT,CASSRESRTGTGELFF
TRBV7-9,TRBJ2-5,-,-,TGTGCCAGCAGAGGTTGGGTAGGGGAGGACGAGACCCAGTACTTC,CASRGWVGEDETQYF
TRBV2,TRBJ1-6,once,-,TGTGCCAGCAGTGCGGACAGATATAATTCACCCCTCCACTTT,CASSADRYNSPLHF
TRBV2,TRBJ2-1,-,-,TGTGCCAGCAGTGATGTGACAGGCTACAATGAGCAGTTCTTC,CASSDVTGYNEQFF
TRBV7-2,TRBJ2-7,-,-,TGTGCCAGCAGCTTAGTACAGGCCGACTACGAGCAGTACTTC,CASSLVQADYEQYF
TRBV30,TRBJ2-1,-,-,TGTGCCTGGAAGGACAGAACCTACAATGAGCAGTTCTTC,CAWKDRTYNEQFF
TRBV30,TRBJ1-2,-,-,TGTGCCTGGAGTGTGGGCAGAGGGGGCTATGGCTACACCTTC,CAWSVGRGGYGYTF
TRBV12-5,TRBJ1-2,-,-,TGTGCTAGTGGTCCAGGACAGACCGACTATGGCTACACCTTC,CASGPGQTDYGYTF
TRBV27,TRBJ1-2,-,-,TGTGCCAGCAGTCTAACAGGAAACTATGGCTACACCTTC,CASSLTGNYGYTF
TRBV5-1,TRBJ2-7,once,-,TGCGCCAGCAGCCCTCTGACAAGTAGCGACGAGCAGTACTTC,CASSPLTSSDEQYF
TRBV19,TRBJ2-7,-,-,TGTGCCAGTAGTATAGATGGCCGATCTTCCTACGAGCAGTACTTC,CASSIDGRSSYEQYF
TRBV29-1,TRBJ2-3,-,TRBD1,TGCAGCGGGAGAACGACAGGGGTGGCAGATACGCAGTATTTT,CSGRTTGVADTQYF
TRBV2,TRBJ2-4,-,-,TGTGCCAGCAGTCCCTCGCGGGCCAAAAACATTCAGTACTTC,CASSPSRAKNIQYF
TRBV6-5,TRBJ2-7,-,TRBD1,TGTGCCAGCAGTTCTCCGGGACAGGGCTACGAGCAGTACTTC,CASSSPGQGYEQYF
TRBV30,TRBJ2-3,-,TRBD1,TGTGCCTGGAGTGCACCGGACAGGGGTGACACAGATACGCAGTATTTT,CAWSAPDRGDTDTQYF
TRBV7-2,TRBJ1-3,-,-,TGTGCCAGCAGCTTCAGTCCAGACTCTGGAAACACCATATATTTT,CASSFSPDSGNTIYF